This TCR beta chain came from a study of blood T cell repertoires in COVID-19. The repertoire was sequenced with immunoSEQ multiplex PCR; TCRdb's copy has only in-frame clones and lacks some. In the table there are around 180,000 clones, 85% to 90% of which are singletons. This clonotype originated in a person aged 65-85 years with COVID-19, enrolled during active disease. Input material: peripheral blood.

The CDR3 DNA reads as TGTGCCAGCAGCGCCGACCTCCGCGGGGGGGCTGGGGCCAACGTCCTGACTTTC. This sequence encodes CASSADLRGGAGANVLTF. This chain connects TRBV9 to TRBJ2-6; TRBD2 agrees at 9 bases. Germline loops: CDR1 SGDLS, CDR2 YYNGEE. The CDR3 covers 18 residues. With 3 bases clipped from V and 2 bases from J, the junction kept 9 bases outside the gene matches.